This T cell receptor (beta chain) was profiled in a study of Graves' ophthalmopathy and Graves' hyperthyroidism. This clonotype has a count of ten or more. The antigen is not known. The CDR3 contains 16 residues. Per the germline V gene, CDR1 is SGHVS and CDR2 is FQNEAQ. The V end lost 2 bases, the J end lost 2 bases, and 15 bases lay between the germline ends. Amplifying from RNA transcripts, the study obtained TCR beta CDR3 regions. RT-PCR was first run with HTBI primers, then multiplex PCR in a second round. TCRdb redid the calling of the multiplex PCR reads with MiXCR, one entry per CDR3 protein. The table lists hundreds of thousands of distinct CDR3 sequences, 15% to 19% of them singletons. The stable label applied to hyperthyroidism with no ophthalmopathy within 18 months of follow-up. Study results and caveats: Prediction of ophthalmopathy progression reached about 70% sensitivity and approximately 73% specificity. Blood also carried most expanded thyroid clonotypes exceeding 0.001 frequency. Researchers report that a 13-signature model separated ophthalmopathy from stable hyperthyroidism, posting around 86% sensitivity and more than 70% specificity.

The sample taken for sequencing was peripheral blood. The J gene is TRBJ1-2, the V gene TRBV7-8; D not certain. The clonotype comes from a woman between 18 and 29 years old with stable Graves' hyperthyroidism. CDR3 sequence reads: CASSLQYSNQNYGYTF. The CDR3 bases are TGTGCCAGCAGCTTACAGTACAGCAACCAAAACTATGGCTACACCTTC.